A single sample gave rise to the 9 T cell receptor beta chains below, sequenced in a study of blood T cell repertoires in COVID-19 (dated by TCRdb to about 2020). Library method: the immunoSEQ multiplex PCR assay. Entries here come from immuneACCESS through TCRdb and include only in-frame sequences with V and J called. Some clones fail to appear in such tables; in the studies checked, an unresolved V gene covers under half of the shortfall, and the cause of the remainder is unknown. The sample table shows more than 80,000 clones, and roughly four fifths are seen once. Together, the top ten hold more than 5.5% of the sample. The sample comprised peripheral blood. Receptor source: an older man with COVID-19, enrolled during active disease.

This clone appeared once. V and J are TRBV28 and TRBJ1-6; D remains ambiguous. The CDR3 extends over 10 amino acids. The V gene lost 8 bases and the J gene lost 13 bases, with 9 bases spanning the gap. The germline gives CDR1 MDHEN, CDR2 SYDVKM. The DNA for the CDR3 is TGTGCCAGCGGTTCCCCGCCCCTCCACTTT. It is translated as CASGSPPLHF.

The V gene is TRBV6-4, the J gene TRBJ1-2; no clear D gene. From germline, CDR1 is MRHNA and CDR2 SNTAGT. This CDR3 contains 12 residues. Trimming removed 5 bases from V and 3 bases from J, with 7 bases in between. Written as DNA, the CDR3 is TGTGCCAGCAGTTCCGGAGACTATGGCTACACCTTC. It encodes CASSSGDYGYTF.

J is TRBJ1-4 and V is TRBV19, with D hard to call. Germline V gene lookup returns CDR1 LNHDA and CDR2 SQIVND (reference sequence). CDR3 length: 18 residues. The V end lost 4 bases, the J end lost 3 bases, and 21 bases lay between the germline ends. CDR3 nucleotides: TGTGCCAGTAGTAACCCGCCCGTGGGGAGAACGGCTAATGAAAAACTGTTTTTT. Its translation: CASSNPPVGRTANEKLFF.

The genes are TRBV19 and TRBJ2-7, with 9 positions matching TRBD2. The ends lost 5 bases at V and 6 bases at J; junction bases unmatched: 8. The CDR3 is 14 amino acids. Germline CDR1 reads LNHDA; CDR2 reads SQIVND (reference sequence). CDR3 amino acids: CASSGFSGSGEQYF. In nucleotides, the CDR3 is TGTGCCAGTAGTGGATTTAGCGGGAGCGGCGAGCAGTACTTC.

This chain connects TRBV7-3 to TRBJ2-1, with D perhaps TRBD1 (5 bases). CDR1 SGHTA and CDR2 FQGTGA come from the germline V gene. This CDR3 has 15 residues. V shed 4 bases and J shed 2 bases, with 12 bases lying between them. The DNA of the CDR3 is TGTGCCAGCAGCTCACAGGCTCCCCCCTACAATGAGCAGTTCTTC. Its translation: CASSSQAPPYNEQFF.

Only one count was recorded for this clone. The gene calls are TRBV15 and TRBJ1-5; tentatively, D is TRBD1 (5 bases). Germline V gene lookup returns CDR1 LNHNV and CDR2 YYDKDF (reference sequence). Between the trimmed V and J ends, which lost 0 bases and 3 bases, there was a span of 15 bases. There are 17 residues in the CDR3. The CDR3 region is CATSRDLARAFNQPQHF. Written as DNA, the CDR3 is TGTGCCACCAGCAGAGATCTCGCCAGGGCCTTCAATCAGCCCCAGCATTTT.

The rearrangement uses TRBV5-6 and TRBJ2-2; a weak D match, TRBD2 (6 bases). This CDR3 has 14 amino acids. Deletions cut 4 bases from V and 5 bases from J, with 12 bases between. CDR1 is SGHDT and CDR2 is YYEEEE in the germline V gene. This CDR3 reads CASSRLVETGELFF. Written as DNA, the CDR3 is TGTGCCAGCAGCCGACTAGTTGAAACCGGGGAGCTGTTTTTT.

The chain is built from TRBV5-1 and TRBJ2-5; D is possibly TRBD2 (6 bases). The CDR3 covers 14 residues. The germline V and J ends were trimmed by 4 bases and 0 bases, with 10 bases remaining between them. CDR1 SGHRS and CDR2 YFSETQ come from the germline V gene. The CDR3 sequence is CASSGGTHQETQYF. The CDR3 bases are TGCGCCAGCAGCGGCGGGACCCACCAAGAGACCCAGTACTTC.

Only a few counts were recorded for this clone. The V and J genes are TRBV6-6 and TRBJ1-6; the D gene is possibly TRBD1 (6 bases). The CDR3 is 15 residues long. Germline V lookup: CDR1 MNHNY, CDR2 SVGAGI (reference sequence). V lost 6 bases and J 5 bases, leaving 14 bases between the germline ends. The CDR3 DNA reads as TGTGCCAGCAGAACCGGACAGTTACATAATTCACCCCTCCACTTT. Translation: CASRTGQLHNSPLHF.